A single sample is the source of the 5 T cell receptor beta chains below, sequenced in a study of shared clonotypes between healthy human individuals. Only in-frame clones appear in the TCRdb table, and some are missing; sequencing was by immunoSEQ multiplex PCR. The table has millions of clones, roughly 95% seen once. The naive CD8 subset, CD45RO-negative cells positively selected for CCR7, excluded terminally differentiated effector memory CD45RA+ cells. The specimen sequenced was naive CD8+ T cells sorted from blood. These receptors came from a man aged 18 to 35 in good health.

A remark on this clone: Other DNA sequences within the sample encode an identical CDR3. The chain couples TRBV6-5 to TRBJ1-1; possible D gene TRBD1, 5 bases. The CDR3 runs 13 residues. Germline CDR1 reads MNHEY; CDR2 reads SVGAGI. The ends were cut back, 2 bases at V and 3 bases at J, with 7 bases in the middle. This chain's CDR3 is CASSYTGYTEAFF. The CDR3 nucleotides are TGTGCCAGCAGTTACACAGGTTACACTGAAGCTTTCTTT.

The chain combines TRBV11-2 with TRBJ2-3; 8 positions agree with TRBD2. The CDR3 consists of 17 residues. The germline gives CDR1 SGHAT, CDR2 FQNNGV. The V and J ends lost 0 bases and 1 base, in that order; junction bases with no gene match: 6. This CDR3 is CASSLDLWRGGTDTQYF. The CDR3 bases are TGTGCCAGCAGCTTAGATCTATGGCGGGGGGGCACAGATACGCAGTATTTT.

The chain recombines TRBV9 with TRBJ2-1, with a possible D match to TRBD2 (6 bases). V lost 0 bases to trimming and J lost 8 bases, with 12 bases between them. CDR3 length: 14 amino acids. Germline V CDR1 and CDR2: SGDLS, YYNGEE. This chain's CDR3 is CASSVGRARDEQFF. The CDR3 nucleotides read TGTGCCAGCAGCGTAGGGAGGGCGAGGGATGAGCAGTTCTTC.

Written as DNA, the CDR3 is TGCGCCAGCAGCGGAACCTGGACAGGGACGAGCGAGCAGTACTTC. This codes for CASSGTWTGTSEQYF. The rearrangement uses TRBV23-1 and TRBJ2-7; 8 bases line up with TRBD1. Being an ORF, TRBV23-1 has a function that is uncertain. The CDR3 consists of 15 residues. V gave up 6 bases and J gave up 6 bases; unmatched junction bases: 13.

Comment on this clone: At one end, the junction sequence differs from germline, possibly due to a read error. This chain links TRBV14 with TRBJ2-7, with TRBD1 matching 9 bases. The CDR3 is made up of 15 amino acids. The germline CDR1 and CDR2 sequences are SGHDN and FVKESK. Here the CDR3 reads CASSQSGTGPYGQYF. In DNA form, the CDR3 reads TGTGCCAGCAGCCAATCAGGGACAGGGCCCTACGGGCAGTACTTC.